This T cell receptor beta chain was identified during a study of Tregs in tolerant kidney transplant recipients. The data were produced by immunoSEQ multiplex PCR, yet TCRdb's version contains in-frame clones alone and is incomplete. The sample lists about 46,000 clones, about 90% occurring once. Findings and limits, study-wide: Tregs expanded with activated donor B cells seemed most donor-specific. Biological reproducibility was not directly addressed, but technical replication error appeared minimal.

This clone was counted between two and nine times. Its target is unknown. CDR1 SEHNR and CDR2 FQNEAQ come from the germline V gene (reference sequence). The CDR3 sequence is 13 residues long. Trimming left V 5 bases short and J 2 bases short, with 10 bases between. Unstimulated Tregs (CD4+CD25+CD127-) and CD4+CD25- non-Tregs were sorted from PBMCs. Sequencing input: Tregs from blood. The receptor comes from a human donor in good health. The V call is TRBV7-9, the J call TRBJ2-7; D remains unclear. Written as DNA, the CDR3 is TGTGCCAGCAGCCCCAAGGGCCCCTACGAGCAGTACTTC. It codes for CASSPKGPYEQYF.